These 18 T cell receptor beta chains were all obtained from the same sample, sequenced in a study of blood T cell repertoires in COVID-19. Assay used: immunoSEQ multiplex PCR; TCRdb lists only in-frame clones, some missing. The sample contains over 300,000 clones, over 75% of which appear only once. Sequences were obtained from peripheral blood. These receptors originate from a human donor in a cohort sampled during active COVID-19.

V usage is TRBV30 and J usage is TRBJ2-7, with TRBD1 identical over 9 bases. This CDR3 comprises 12 residues. J lost 4 bases, V lost 4 bases, and 2 bases had no gene match. Germline V gene lookup returns CDR1 GTSNPN and CDR2 SVGIG (reference sequence). CDR3 region: CAWNRGQYEQYF. The CDR3 coding sequence is TGTGCCTGGAACAGGGGGCAGTACGAGCAGTACTTC.

The gene calls are TRBV18 and TRBJ2-7, with 11 bases fitting TRBD2. V gave up 6 bases and J gave up 0 bases; unmatched junction bases: 4. Germline CDR1 and CDR2: KGHSH and LQKENI. There are 15 residues in the CDR3. The CDR3 DNA sequence: TGTGCCAGCTCGTCGGGACTAGCGGCCTCCTACGAGCAGTACTTC. It translates to CASSSGLAASYEQYF.

J is TRBJ2-3 and V is TRBV6-5; weak D call: TRBD2 (6 bases). CDR3 size: 13 residues. Germline CDR1 reads MNHEY; CDR2 reads SVGAGI. The ends were cut back, 5 bases at V and 6 bases at J, with 12 bases in the middle. The CDR3 DNA reads TGTGCCAGCAGTCCTATGGGGAGGGATACGCAGTATTTT. It codes for CASSPMGRDTQYF.

The sample holds a few counts of this clone. The rearrangement links TRBV27 to TRBJ1-1, with D perhaps matching TRBD1 (6 bases). This CDR3 spans 14 amino acids. The germline CDR1 and CDR2 sequences are MNHEY and SMNVEV (reference sequence). Deletions cut 5 bases from V and 4 bases from J, with 14 bases between. DNA for the CDR3: TGTGCCAGCAGTGCAACAACAGGGACCACTGAAGCTTTCTTT. This sequence encodes CASSATTGTTEAFF.

The V gene is TRBV11-3, the J gene TRBJ1-1; TRBD1 agrees at 9 bases. This CDR3 is built from 14 residues. V shed 5 bases and J 1 base; nucleotides not matched to a gene: 2. Germline CDR1 and CDR2: SGHNT and YENEEA. CDR3 bases: TGTGCCAGCAGCCAGGGACAGGGGAACACTGAAGCTTTCTTT. Amino acid sequence: CASSQGQGNTEAFF. Variable domain in full (rest from reference TRBV11-3 and TRBJ1-1): EAGVVQSPRYKIIEKKQPVAFWCNPISGHNTLYWYLQNLGQGPELLIRYENEEAVDDSQLPKDRFSAERLKGVDSTLKIQPAELGDSAVYLCASSQGQGNTEAFFGQGTRLTVV.

The rearrangement joins TRBV6-5 to TRBJ1-2; 7 bases line up with TRBD1. The CDR3 has 14 residues. With V trimmed by 7 bases and J by 4 bases, 9 bases remained unmatched. Germline loops: CDR1 MNHEY, CDR2 SVGAGI. The CDR3 bases are TGTGCCAGCATACCCGGACAGGCGGGCTATGGCTACACCTTC. As protein: CASIPGQAGYGYTF.

The CDR3 coding sequence is TGTGCCAGCAGCTTAGGGGGCGGGGGTCGGTCACCCCTCCACTTT. Its translation: CASSLGGGGRSPLHF. The rearrangement uses TRBV7-2 and TRBJ1-6, with D possibly matching TRBD1 (5 bases). Trimming cost V 1 base and J 10 bases, with 14 bases left between them. The germline V gene has CDR1 SGHTA and CDR2 FQGNSA. This CDR3 is 15 amino acids long.

This clone has a handful of counts. The chain combines TRBV5-8 with TRBJ1-2; unclear D gene. Germline V gene lookup returns CDR1 SGHTS and CDR2 YDEGEE. V lost 3 bases and J lost 4, with 22 bases in between. This CDR3 is 17 amino acids long. CDR3 in DNA: TGTGCCAGCAGCTCTATCATGTCGGGGAAAGGGTCCTATGGCTACACCTTC. This gives the protein CASSSIMSGKGSYGYTF.

This rearrangement joins TRBV6-5 to TRBJ1-2, with TRBD1 matching over 8 bases. This CDR3 is 12 amino acids long. Germline lookup yields CDR1 MNHEY and CDR2 SVGAGI. V lost 6 bases and J lost 8; bases outside the gene matches: 5. For the CDR3, the DNA is TGTGCCAGCAGACCGACAGGGGAAGGCTACACCTTC. As protein: CASRPTGEGYTF.

The rearrangement joins TRBV6-2 or TRBV6-3 to TRBJ2-3; D gene unclear. CDR3 length: 12 amino acids. In germline, CDR1 is MNHEY, CDR2 SVGEGT. V was shortened by 3 bases and J by 5 bases, with 6 bases between the two germline ends. Here the CDR3 DNA reads TGTGCCAGCAGTTATGGGCTAGATACGCAGTATTTT. It encodes CASSYGLDTQYF.

The chain carries TRBV3-1 (or the pseudogene TRBV3-2) and TRBJ2-7; 7 nucleotides agree with TRBD2. The CDR3 has 15 residues. Germline values: CDR1 LGHDT, CDR2 YNNKEL (reference sequence). V shed 1 base and J 7 bases; nucleotides not matched to a gene: 10. The CDR3: CASSQAGTGGREQYF. The CDR3 DNA follows: TGTGCCAGCAGCCAAGCCGGGACGGGAGGTCGGGAGCAGTACTTC.

V gene TRBV6-5 combines with J gene TRBJ1-1; the D gene is possibly TRBD1 (5 bases). Germline V gene lookup returns CDR1 MNHEY and CDR2 SVGAGI. Trimming left V 6 bases short and J 1 base short, with 12 bases between. CDR3 length: 14 amino acids. CDR3 sequence (DNA): TGTGCCAGCAGACGGGGGAAGGAGAACACTGAAGCTTTCTTT. Translating gives CASRRGKENTEAFF.

The gene calls are TRBV7-7 and TRBJ1-4; 8 positions agree with TRBD1. CDR1 SSHAT and CDR2 FNYEAQ come from the germline V gene (reference sequence). Germline trimming cut 5 bases from V and 3 bases from J; bases unmatched to any gene: 8. The CDR3 covers 16 residues. CDR3 protein: CASSLGQGASNEKLFF. As DNA, the CDR3 is TGTGCCAGCAGCCTAGGCCAGGGGGCTTCTAATGAAAAACTGTTTTTT.

The V gene is TRBV27, the J gene TRBJ1-1; a weak D match, TRBD1 (5 bases). CDR1 is MNHEY and CDR2 is SMNVEV in the germline V gene (reference sequence). CDR3 length: 14 amino acids. V gave up 8 bases and J gave up 0 bases, with 13 bases separating them. CDR3 protein: CASGPGGLNTEAFF. The CDR3 nucleotides are TGTGCCAGCGGACCCGGGGGTTTGAACACTGAAGCTTTCTTT.

This rearrangement joins TRBV9 to TRBJ1-2; TRBD1 agrees at 7 bases. Germline CDR1 reads SGDLS; CDR2 reads YYNGEE. There are 13 residues in the CDR3. V trimming: 5 bases; J trimming: 6 bases; junction bases outside the gene matches: 7. The CDR3 sequence is CASRRTGPDGYTF. DNA of the CDR3: TGTGCCAGCAGACGGACAGGCCCCGATGGCTACACCTTC.

This rearrangement joins TRBV19 to TRBJ2-1, with 11 bases lining up with TRBD2. The ends lost 8 bases at V and 8 bases at J; junction bases unmatched: 11. Germline V CDR1 and CDR2: LNHDA, SQIVND (reference sequence). This CDR3 is built from 15 residues. The CDR3 nucleotides read TGTGCCAGTTCAACTAGCGGGGGACCCTCCGATGAGCAGTTCTTC. Translated, it gives CASSTSGGPSDEQFF.

The chain joins TRBV30 to TRBJ1-1; TRBD1 might be the D (5 bases). With 4 bases removed from V and 11 bases from J, the gap between germline ends came to 14 bases. Germline lookup yields CDR1 GTSNPN and CDR2 SVGIG (reference sequence). The CDR3 sequence is 11 residues long. CDR3 in amino acids: CAWTQGLLAFF. The CDR3 coding sequence is TGTGCCTGGACTCAGGGTTTACTGGCTTTCTTT.

The chain joins TRBV27 to TRBJ2-6; weak D call: TRBD1 (6 bases). V dropped 2 bases and J dropped 1 base, with 12 bases sitting between them. The length of the CDR3 is 17 residues. The germline CDR1 and CDR2 sequences are MNHEY and SMNVEV (reference sequence). CDR3 sequence (DNA): TGTGCCAGCAGTTTACGAGGGGGTATTTCTGGGGCCAACGTCCTGACTTTC. It specifies CASSLRGGISGANVLTF. The full variable domain, completed using reference TRBV27 and TRBJ2-6, is EAQVTQNPRYLITVTGKKLTVTCSQNMNHEYMSWYRQDPGLGLRQIYYSMNVEVTDKGDVPEGYKVSRKEKRNFPLILESPSPNQTSLYFCASSLRGGISGANVLTFGAGSRLTVL.